This T cell receptor beta chain was sequenced for a study of response to subunit inactivated influenza vaccine. Each CDR3 protein is one row after TCRdb ran MiXCR on the RT-PCR reads. The sample includes about 480,000 distinct CDR3 sequences, roughly 9.8% seen only once; the top ten take roughly 12%. This clonotype appeared a few times. From germline, CDR1 is LGHNA and CDR2 YNFKEQ. The CDR3 covers 19 residues. Trimming removed 0 bases from V and 1 base from J, with 16 bases in between. The gene calls are TRBV4-2 and TRBJ2-6; D not resolved. The sequence derives from a middle-aged man who received an inactivated influenza vaccine. Sequences were derived from PBMCs from blood, sampled 35 to 45 days after vaccination. The CDR3 loop reads CASSQDLQLGGSGANVLTF. In DNA form, the CDR3 reads TGTGCCAGCAGCCAAGATCTCCAGCTGGGCGGTTCTGGGGCCAACGTCCTGACTTTC.